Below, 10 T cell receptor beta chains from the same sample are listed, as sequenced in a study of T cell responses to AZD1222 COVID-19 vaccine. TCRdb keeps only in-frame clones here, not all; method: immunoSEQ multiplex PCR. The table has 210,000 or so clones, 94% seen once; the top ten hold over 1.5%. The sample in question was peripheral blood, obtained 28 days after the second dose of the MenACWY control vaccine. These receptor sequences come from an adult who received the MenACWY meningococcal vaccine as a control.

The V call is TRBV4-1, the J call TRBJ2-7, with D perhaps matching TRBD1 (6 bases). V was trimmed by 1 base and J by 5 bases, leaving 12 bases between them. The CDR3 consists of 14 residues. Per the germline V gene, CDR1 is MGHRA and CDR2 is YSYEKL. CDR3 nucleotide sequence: TGCGCCAGCAGCCAAGGCCAGGGGAGACACGAGCAGTACTTC. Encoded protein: CASSQGQGRHEQYF.

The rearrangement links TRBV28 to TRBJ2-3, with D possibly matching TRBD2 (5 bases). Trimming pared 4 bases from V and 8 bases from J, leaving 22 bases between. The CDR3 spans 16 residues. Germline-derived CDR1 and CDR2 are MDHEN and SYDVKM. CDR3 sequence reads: CASSSSRTAATITQYF. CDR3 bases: TGTGCCAGCAGTTCCTCTCGTACAGCGGCCACTATTACGCAGTATTTT.

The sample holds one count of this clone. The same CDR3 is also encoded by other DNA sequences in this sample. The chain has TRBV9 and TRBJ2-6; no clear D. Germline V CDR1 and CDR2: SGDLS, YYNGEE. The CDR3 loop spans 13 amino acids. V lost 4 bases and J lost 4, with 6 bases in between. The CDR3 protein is CASSPSGANVLTF. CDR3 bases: TGTGCCAGCAGCCCGTCCGGGGCCAACGTCCTGACTTTC.

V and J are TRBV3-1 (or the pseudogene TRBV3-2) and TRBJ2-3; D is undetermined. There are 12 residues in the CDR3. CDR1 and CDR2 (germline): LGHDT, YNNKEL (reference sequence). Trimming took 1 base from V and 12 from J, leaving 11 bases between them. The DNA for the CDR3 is TGTGCCAGCAGCCAAGTTGTTGTTGAACAGTATTTT. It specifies CASSQVVVEQYF.

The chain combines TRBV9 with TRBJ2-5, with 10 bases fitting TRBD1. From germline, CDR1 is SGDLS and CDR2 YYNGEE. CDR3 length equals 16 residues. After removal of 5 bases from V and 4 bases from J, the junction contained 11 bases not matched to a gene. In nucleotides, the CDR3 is TGTGCCAGCAGTAACGGAGACAGGGGGCAGAGAGAGACCCAGTACTTC. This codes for CASSNGDRGQRETQYF.

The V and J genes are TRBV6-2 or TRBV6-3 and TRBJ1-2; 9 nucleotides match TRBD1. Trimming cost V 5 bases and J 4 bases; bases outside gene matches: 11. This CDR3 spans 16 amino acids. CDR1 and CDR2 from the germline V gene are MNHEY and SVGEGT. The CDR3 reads CASSDESTGGGYGYTF. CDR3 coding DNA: TGTGCCAGCAGTGACGAATCGACAGGGGGAGGCTATGGCTACACCTTC.

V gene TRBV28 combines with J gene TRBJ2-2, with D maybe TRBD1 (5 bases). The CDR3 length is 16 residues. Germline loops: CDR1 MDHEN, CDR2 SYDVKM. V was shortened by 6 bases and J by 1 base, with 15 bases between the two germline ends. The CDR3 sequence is CASSPMGQGNTGELFF. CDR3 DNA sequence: TGTGCCAGCAGCCCAATGGGGCAGGGGAACACCGGGGAGCTGTTTTTT.

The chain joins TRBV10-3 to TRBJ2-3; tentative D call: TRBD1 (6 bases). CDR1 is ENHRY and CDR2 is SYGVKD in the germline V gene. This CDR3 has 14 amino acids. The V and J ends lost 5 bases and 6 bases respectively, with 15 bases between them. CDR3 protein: CAISTGMSADTQYF. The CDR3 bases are TGTGCCATCAGTACAGGGATGTCGGCGGATACGCAGTATTTT.

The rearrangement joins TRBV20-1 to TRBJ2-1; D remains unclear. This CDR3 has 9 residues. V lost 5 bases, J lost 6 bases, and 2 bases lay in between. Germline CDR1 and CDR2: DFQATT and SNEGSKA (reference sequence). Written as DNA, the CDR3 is TGCAGTGCTTTCAATGAGCAGTTCTTC. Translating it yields CSAFNEQFF.

CDR3 region: CASSPRTGGNYGYTF. Written as DNA, the CDR3 is TGTGCCAGCAGTCCCCGGACAGGGGGTAACTATGGCTACACCTTC. This chain joins TRBV14 and TRBJ1-2; 10 bases fit TRBD1. Unmatched junction bases numbered 5, after V lost 6 bases and J lost 1 base. The germline V gene has CDR1 SGHDN and CDR2 FVKESK. CDR3 length: 15 amino acids.